These T cell receptor beta chains were read from a single sample in a study of spatial heterogeneity in lung cancer. MiXCR was run by TCRdb on the 5' RACE reads, yielding one entry per CDR3 protein. The sample has approximately 44,000 distinct CDR3 sequences; roughly 13% are singletons. The source material was PBMCs, sampled at surgery. The receptors derive from a male donor with early-stage non-small cell lung cancer. CDR3s include the opening cysteine and the closing phenylalanine or tryptophan. The D gene is left open where the match is weak. Clone size is stated in some rows and not others, as once, few, many or a class when expanded.

CDR3 protein: CASSLVVYCYEQYF
CDR3 DNA: TGTGCCAGCAGCTTAGTAGTTTATTGCTACGAGCAGTACTTC
V gene: TRBV7-9
clone size: NA
D gene: NA
J gene: TRBJ2-7

CDR3 protein: CASSPREAGGLDEQFF
CDR3 DNA: TGTGCCAGCAGCCCACGGGAAGCGGGAGGGTTGGATGAGCAGTTCTTC
V gene: TRBV11-3
clone size: NA
D gene: TRBD2
J gene: TRBJ2-1

CDR3 protein: CASSSGLAGAHEQYF
CDR3 DNA: TGCGCCAGCAGCTCGGGACTAGCGGGAGCCCACGAGCAGTACTTC
V gene: TRBV5-1
clone size: few
D gene: TRBD2
J gene: TRBJ2-7

CDR3 protein: CASSLVVGVYEQYF
CDR3 DNA: TGTGCCAGCAGTTTAGTGGTTGGAGTGTACGAGCAGTACTTC
V gene: TRBV28
clone size: NA
D gene: NA
J gene: TRBJ2-7

CDR3 protein: CASSFSGEQNEQFF
CDR3 DNA: TGCGCCAGCAGCTTTTCAGGGGAACAGAATGAGCAGTTCTTC
V gene: TRBV5-1
clone size: NA
D gene: NA
J gene: TRBJ2-1

CDR3 protein: CASAPDRGSNEKLFF
CDR3 DNA: TGTGCCAGCGCACCTGACAGGGGCTCTAATGAAAAACTGTTTTTT
V gene: TRBV7-2
clone size: NA
D gene: TRBD1
J gene: TRBJ1-4

CDR3 protein: CASSFTPPETQYF
CDR3 DNA: TGTGCCAGCAGCTTTACTCCCCCAGAGACCCAGTACTTC
V gene: TRBV7-2
clone size: many
D gene: NA
J gene: TRBJ2-5

CDR3 protein: CASSLGQGHDEKLFF
CDR3 DNA: TGCGCCAGCAGCTTGGGTCAGGGGCACGATGAAAAACTGTTTTTT
V gene: TRBV5-1
clone size: medium-sized
D gene: NA
J gene: TRBJ1-4

CDR3 protein: CASSYSRVGELFF
CDR3 DNA: TGTGCCAGCAGCTACAGCCGGGTCGGGGAGCTGTTTTTT
V gene: TRBV11-3
clone size: many
D gene: NA
J gene: TRBJ2-2

CDR3 protein: CSARDGKLGGGYEQYF
CDR3 DNA: TGCAGTGCTAGAGATGGTAAACTAGGTGGAGGCTACGAGCAGTACTTC
V gene: TRBV20-1
clone size: few
D gene: NA
J gene: TRBJ2-7

CDR3 protein: CASSPTGVGDEKLFF
CDR3 DNA: TGCGCCAGCAGCCCGACAGGGGTCGGCGATGAAAAACTGTTTTTT
V gene: TRBV5-1
clone size: many
D gene: TRBD1
J gene: TRBJ1-4

CDR3 protein: CASTRRQGADTQYF
CDR3 DNA: TGTGCCAGCACTAGACGACAGGGGGCAGATACGCAGTATTTT
V gene: TRBV6-2/TRBV6-3
clone size: many
D gene: TRBD1
J gene: TRBJ2-3

CDR3 protein: CASSDDLGEEFF
CDR3 DNA: TGTGCCAGCAGTGACGATTTAGGGGAAGAGTTCTTC
V gene: TRBV2
clone size: NA
D gene: NA
J gene: TRBJ2-1

CDR3 protein: CASTPQYRNEKLFF
CDR3 DNA: TGTGCCAGCACTCCCCAATACCGGAATGAAAAACTGTTTTTT
V gene: TRBV7-8
clone size: many
D gene: NA
J gene: TRBJ1-4

CDR3 protein: CSARGIRGPGNEQYF
CDR3 DNA: TGCAGTGCTAGAGGCATCCGAGGGCCTGGCAACGAGCAGTACTTC
V gene: TRBV20-1
clone size: few
D gene: NA
J gene: TRBJ2-7

CDR3 protein: CASSEEADRPSTDTQYF
CDR3 DNA: TGTGCCAGCAGTGAAGAGGCGGACAGGCCTAGCACAGATACGCAGTATTTT
V gene: TRBV2
clone size: few
D gene: TRBD1
J gene: TRBJ2-3

CDR3 protein: CASSPTSGIQETQYF
CDR3 DNA: TGTGCCAGCAGTCCGACTAGCGGGATTCAAGAGACCCAGTACTTC
V gene: TRBV28
clone size: few
D gene: TRBD2
J gene: TRBJ2-5

CDR3 protein: CASSLDDRGDTQYF
CDR3 DNA: TGTGCCAGCAGCTTAGACGACAGGGGAGATACGCAGTATTTT
V gene: TRBV7-3
clone size: NA
D gene: TRBD1
J gene: TRBJ2-3

CDR3 protein: CSATGTGETIYF
CDR3 DNA: TGCAGCGCGACCGGGACAGGGGAAACCATATATTTT
V gene: TRBV29-1
clone size: many
D gene: TRBD1
J gene: TRBJ1-3

CDR3 protein: CASSADGGHGELFF
CDR3 DNA: TGTGCCAGCAGCGCCGACGGGGGCCACGGGGAGCTGTTTTTT
V gene: TRBV7-9
clone size: few
D gene: NA
J gene: TRBJ2-2

CDR3 protein: CASSVQGGTEAFF
CDR3 DNA: TGTGCCAGCAGTGTACAGGGCGGCACTGAAGCTTTCTTT
V gene: TRBV2
clone size: NA
D gene: NA
J gene: TRBJ1-1

CDR3 protein: CSVERNTEAFF
CDR3 DNA: TGCAGCGTTGAGAGGAACACTGAAGCTTTCTTT
V gene: TRBV29-1
clone size: many
D gene: NA
J gene: TRBJ1-1

CDR3 protein: CASSPQTSGSGAHEQYF
CDR3 DNA: TGTGCCAGCAGCCCTCAGACTAGCGGGAGTGGGGCCCACGAGCAGTACTTC
V gene: TRBV7-9
clone size: many
D gene: TRBD2
J gene: TRBJ2-7

CDR3 protein: CASSLQGIHTDTQYF
CDR3 DNA: TGTGCCAGCAGCTTGCAGGGGATCCACACAGATACGCAGTATTTT
V gene: TRBV5-6
clone size: few
D gene: NA
J gene: TRBJ2-3

CDR3 protein: CASSLGSQSGQGAPPGYYEQYF
CDR3 DNA: TGCGCCAGCAGCTTGGGAAGCCAATCCGGACAGGGGGCCCCACCGGGGTACTACGAGCAGTACTTC
V gene: TRBV5-1
clone size: few
D gene: TRBD1
J gene: TRBJ2-7

CDR3 protein: CSGSGAKNIQYF
CDR3 DNA: TGCAGCGGGTCGGGGGCCAAAAACATTCAGTACTTC
V gene: TRBV29-1
clone size: few
D gene: NA
J gene: TRBJ2-4

CDR3 protein: CASSVGTSGSYEQYF
CDR3 DNA: TGTGCCAGCAGCGTAGGGACTAGCGGGTCCTACGAGCAGTACTTC
V gene: TRBV9
clone size: NA
D gene: TRBD2
J gene: TRBJ2-7

CDR3 protein: CASSADSSGELFF
CDR3 DNA: TGTGCCAGCAGCGCCGACTCGAGCGGGGAGCTGTTTTTT
V gene: TRBV7-2
clone size: few
D gene: NA
J gene: TRBJ2-2

CDR3 protein: CATSPRGTSGSYEQYF
CDR3 DNA: TGTGCCACCAGCCCGCGCGGCACTAGCGGGAGTTACGAGCAGTACTTC
V gene: TRBV15
clone size: few
D gene: TRBD2
J gene: TRBJ2-7

CDR3 protein: CAIRPTGAGANVLTF
CDR3 DNA: TGTGCCATCAGACCTACGGGAGCTGGGGCCAACGTCCTGACTTTC
V gene: TRBV10-3
clone size: many
D gene: NA
J gene: TRBJ2-6

CDR3 protein: CSAIWAAGESDTQYF
CDR3 DNA: TGCAGTGCTATCTGGGCAGCGGGAGAATCGGATACGCAGTATTTT
V gene: TRBV20-1
clone size: NA
D gene: TRBD2
J gene: TRBJ2-3

CDR3 protein: CAIGPIAGRASNEQFF
CDR3 DNA: TGTGCCATCGGGCCGATAGCGGGGAGGGCCAGCAATGAGCAGTTCTTC
V gene: TRBV10-3
clone size: NA
D gene: TRBD2
J gene: TRBJ2-1

CDR3 protein: CASSLTWKAEKLFF
CDR3 DNA: TGTGCCAGCAGTCTGACTTGGAAGGCTGAAAAACTGTTTTTT
V gene: TRBV27
clone size: few
D gene: NA
J gene: TRBJ1-4

CDR3 protein: CASSGEGYSPLHF
CDR3 DNA: TGTGCCAGCAGCGGGGAAGGGTATTCACCCCTCCACTTT
V gene: TRBV7-9
clone size: NA
D gene: NA
J gene: TRBJ1-6

CDR3 protein: CASSPWGNSYEQYF
CDR3 DNA: TGCGCCAGCAGCCCCTGGGGGAACTCCTACGAGCAGTACTTC
V gene: TRBV5-1
clone size: NA
D gene: NA
J gene: TRBJ2-7

CDR3 protein: CASSFRDSYEQYF
CDR3 DNA: TGTGCTAGCAGCTTCAGGGATTCCTACGAGCAGTACTTC
V gene: TRBV7-7
clone size: many
D gene: NA
J gene: TRBJ2-7

CDR3 protein: CASSPGEFYEQYF
CDR3 DNA: TGTGCCAGCAGCCCCGGGGAGTTCTACGAGCAGTACTTC
V gene: TRBV2
clone size: few
D gene: NA
J gene: TRBJ2-7

CDR3 protein: CASSLGPGQSSRGEQYF
CDR3 DNA: TGCGCCAGCAGCTTGGGACCGGGACAGTCGTCGAGGGGGGAGCAGTACTTC
V gene: TRBV5-1
clone size: NA
D gene: TRBD1
J gene: TRBJ2-7

CDR3 protein: CASSQFTGNQPQHF
CDR3 DNA: TGCGCCAGCAGCCAATTCACAGGCAATCAGCCCCAGCATTTT
V gene: TRBV4-1
clone size: few
D gene: NA
J gene: TRBJ1-5

CDR3 protein: CASSQAYEQYF
CDR3 DNA: TGTGCCAGCAGCCAAGCCTACGAGCAGTACTTC
V gene: TRBV3-2
clone size: many
D gene: NA
J gene: TRBJ2-7

CDR3 protein: CASSEGGLPLYEQYF
CDR3 DNA: TGTGCCAGCAGTGAAGGCGGGCTCCCTCTCTACGAGCAGTACTTC
V gene: TRBV6-1
clone size: NA
D gene: NA
J gene: TRBJ2-7

CDR3 protein: CATSDPDPRSNQPQHF
CDR3 DNA: TGTGCCACCAGTGACCCTGACCCAAGGAGCAATCAGCCCCAGCATTTT
V gene: TRBV24-1
clone size: few
D gene: NA
J gene: TRBJ1-5

CDR3 protein: CASSFRRAKNIQYF
CDR3 DNA: TGTGCCAGCAGCTTCCGGAGGGCCAAAAACATTCAGTACTTC
V gene: TRBV7-2
clone size: NA
D gene: NA
J gene: TRBJ2-4

CDR3 protein: CASCPLPRSGNQPQHF
CDR3 DNA: TGTGCCAGTTGCCCTCTTCCCAGGTCGGGCAATCAGCCCCAGCATTTT
V gene: TRBV6-1
clone size: NA
D gene: NA
J gene: TRBJ1-5

CDR3 protein: CASSILEGRLAGTDTQYF
CDR3 DNA: TGTGCCAGCAGCATACTCGAGGGGAGGCTGGCTGGCACAGATACGCAGTATTTT
V gene: TRBV27
clone size: few
D gene: NA
J gene: TRBJ2-3

CDR3 protein: CASSLRDKAYEQYF
CDR3 DNA: TGCGCCAGCAGCCTCCGGGACAAAGCCTACGAGCAGTACTTC
V gene: TRBV5-1
clone size: many
D gene: NA
J gene: TRBJ2-7

CDR3 protein: CASSLSRGPQDEGYTF
CDR3 DNA: TGTGCCAGCAGCCTTTCACGGGGACCTCAAGACGAGGGCTACACCTTC
V gene: TRBV4-2
clone size: NA
D gene: NA
J gene: TRBJ1-2

CDR3 protein: CATSDGSSYNEQFF
CDR3 DNA: TGTGCCACCAGTGACGGTAGCTCCTACAATGAGCAGTTCTTC
V gene: TRBV24-1
clone size: NA
D gene: NA
J gene: TRBJ2-1

CDR3 protein: CASRLLGGETQYF
CDR3 DNA: TGCGCCAGCAGGTTACTTGGGGGAGAGACCCAGTACTTC
V gene: TRBV5-1
clone size: few
D gene: NA
J gene: TRBJ2-5

CDR3 protein: CASSLSSGRSDTQYF
CDR3 DNA: TGTGCCAGCAGCTTATCCAGCGGGAGATCCGATACGCAGTATTTT
V gene: TRBV11-2
clone size: NA
D gene: TRBD2
J gene: TRBJ2-3

CDR3 protein: CASSLTAGGHYNEQFF
CDR3 DNA: TGTGCCAGCTCACTCACAGCGGGGGGTCACTACAATGAGCAGTTCTTC
V gene: TRBV18
clone size: many
D gene: TRBD2
J gene: TRBJ2-1

CDR3 protein: CASSQEGQGGRFFCEKLFF
CDR3 DNA: TGCGCCAGCAGTCAGGAGGGACAGGGAGGGAGATTTTTCTGTGAAAAACTGTTTTTT
V gene: TRBV23-1
clone size: many
D gene: TRBD1
J gene: TRBJ1-4

CDR3 protein: CASSVERETEAFF
CDR3 DNA: TGTGCCAGCAGTGTCGAAAGGGAAACTGAAGCTTTCTTT
V gene: TRBV2
clone size: NA
D gene: NA
J gene: TRBJ1-1